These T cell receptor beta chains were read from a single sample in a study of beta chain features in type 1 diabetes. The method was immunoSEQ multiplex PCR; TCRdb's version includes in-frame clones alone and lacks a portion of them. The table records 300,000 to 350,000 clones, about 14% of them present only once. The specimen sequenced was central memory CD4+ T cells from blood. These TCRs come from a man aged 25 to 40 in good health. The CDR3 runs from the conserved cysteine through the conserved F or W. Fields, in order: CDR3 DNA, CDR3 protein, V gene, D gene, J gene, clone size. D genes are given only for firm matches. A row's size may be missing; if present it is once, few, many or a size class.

TGTGCCAGCAGACCTACTAGCGGGAGGTATGGTGAGCAGTTCTTC,CASRPTSGRYGEQFF,TRBV6-5,TRBD2,TRBJ2-1,few
TGTGCCAGCAGCTCTGGGTCGAACAGGAACTATGGCTACACCTTC,CASSSGSNRNYGYTF,TRBV28,.,TRBJ1-2,.
TGCGCCAGCAGCTTAGAAATGCTAGGCAACACTGAAGCTTTCTTT,CASSLEMLGNTEAFF,TRBV5-1,.,TRBJ1-1,.
TGTGCCAGCAGCTTAAGACAGGGGAAAGGCGGGGAGCTGTTTTTT,CASSLRQGKGGELFF,TRBV7-2,TRBD1,TRBJ2-2,few
TGTGCCAGCAGCCTAGAGCCTGAGCAGTTCTTC,CASSLEPEQFF,TRBV7-2,.,TRBJ2-1,.
TGTGCCATCAGACAGGGGGAGGGTCAGCCCCAGCATTTT,CAIRQGEGQPQHF,TRBV10-3,TRBD1,TRBJ1-5,.
TGTGCCAGCCCGCAAACCGGCCGACAAGAGACCCAGTACTTC,CASPQTGRQETQYF,TRBV7-7,.,TRBJ2-5,.
TGTGCCAGCAGCTTAGTTCAAGTGTCGACTAGCGGCCAAGAGACCCAGTACTTC,CASSLVQVSTSGQETQYF,TRBV7-6,TRBD2,TRBJ2-5,few
TGTGCCAGCAGCGGAAAACAGGGAAACACCATATATTTT,CASSGKQGNTIYF,TRBV9,.,TRBJ1-3,.
TGTGCCAGCAGCGCCGGGGGGGACGAGCAGTTCTTC,CASSAGGDEQFF,TRBV9,TRBD2,TRBJ2-1,.
TGTGCCAGCAGCTTGGGGACAAAACTGTTTTTT,CASSLGTKLFF,TRBV7-9,.,TRBJ1-4,many
TGCAGCGTTGAAACAGAGACAGCTAACTATGGCTACACCTTC,CSVETETANYGYTF,TRBV29-1,.,TRBJ1-2,.
TGTGCCAGCAGCGTAAAAGACAGGGGGACGCAGTACTTC,CASSVKDRGTQYF,TRBV7-9,TRBD1,TRBJ2-7,.
TGTGCCAGCAGTCAAGATTCAGGGTACACCTTC,CASSQDSGYTF,TRBV7-2,.,TRBJ1-2,few
TGTGCCAGCAGCTCCGCGATGGGGAATGAGCAGTTCTTC,CASSSAMGNEQFF,TRBV7-2,.,TRBJ2-1,many
TGTGCCGCCCGGGACTCGTCTGGAAACACCATATATTTT,CAARDSSGNTIYF,TRBV6-5,.,TRBJ1-3,.
TGTGCCAGCAGCTTACAGGGAAGAGGGTCCTATAATTCACCCCTCCACTTT,CASSLQGRGSYNSPLHF,TRBV7-8,.,TRBJ1-6,few
TGTGCCAGTAGTATAAGGAGGGCCTCTGGAAACACCATATATTTT,CASSIRRASGNTIYF,TRBV19,.,TRBJ1-3,few
TGTGCCAGCAGCTTCGGGACTAGCGGCACAGATACGCAGTATTTT,CASSFGTSGTDTQYF,TRBV7-3,TRBD2,TRBJ2-3,.
TGTGCCAGCAGTCAGGGTGGTGTGGCCAAAAACATTCAGTACTTC,CASSQGGVAKNIQYF,TRBV25-1,.,TRBJ2-4,few
TGTGCCAGCCACACCCCCTTGGGCACTGAAGCTTTCTTT,CASHTPLGTEAFF,TRBV28,.,TRBJ1-1,.
TGTGCCAGCAGCTTATCGGATCAGCCCCAGCATTTT,CASSLSDQPQHF,TRBV11-3,.,TRBJ1-5,few
TGTGCCAGCAGTGAAGAGACTAGCATTCACAATGAGCAGTTCTTC,CASSEETSIHNEQFF,TRBV2,TRBD2,TRBJ2-1,.
TGTGCCAGCAGCGCAGGCCCTGAAGCTTTCTTT,CASSAGPEAFF,TRBV27,.,TRBJ1-1,.
TGTGCCAGCAGCCCGTCGCGGGATAGCACAGATACGCAGTATTTT,CASSPSRDSTDTQYF,TRBV6-1,.,TRBJ2-3,few
TGTGCCAGCAGCTCCACCAACTCCTACGAGCAGTACTTC,CASSSTNSYEQYF,TRBV7-9,.,TRBJ2-7,.
TGTGCCAGCAGCGTACATGCCACAGATACGCAGTATTTT,CASSVHATDTQYF,TRBV9,.,TRBJ2-3,once
TGTGCCAGCAGCTTAGTATTAGCGGACACAGATACGCAGTATTTT,CASSLVLADTDTQYF,TRBV7-9,.,TRBJ2-3,.
TGTGCCAGCAGCTTGAGGGGTCCCGAGACCCAGTACTTC,CASSLRGPETQYF,TRBV7-7,.,TRBJ2-5,.
TGTGCCAGCAGCTTAGCGGTACAGGGTACAAACATTCAGTACTTC,CASSLAVQGTNIQYF,TRBV7-2,.,TRBJ2-4,few
TGTGCCAGCAGTTACTCGAATTCGGGTAACACTGAAGCTTTCTTT,CASSYSNSGNTEAFF,TRBV6-5,.,TRBJ1-1,.
TGTGCCAGTAGTATGGACTTCTCTTGGGAGACCCAGTACTTC,CASSMDFSWETQYF,TRBV19,.,TRBJ2-5,.
TGTGCCAGCAGCCCTCGCCCAGGGGGATTCTATGGCTACACCTTC,CASSPRPGGFYGYTF,TRBV9,TRBD1,TRBJ1-2,.
TGTGCCAGCAGCTTAAACCGAGGTCACTCAAGGGGCACCGGGGAGCTGTTTTTT,CASSLNRGHSRGTGELFF,TRBV11-2,.,TRBJ2-2,few
TGTGCCAGCAGCTTAAGACGCGTCACTGAAGCTTTCTTT,CASSLRRVTEAFF,TRBV11-3,.,TRBJ1-1,.
TGCGCCAGCAGCTCGCAGGGGGCCGAGAACACTGAAGCTTTCTTT,CASSSQGAENTEAFF,TRBV5-1,TRBD1,TRBJ1-1,.
TGTGCCAGCAGCTTAGAGACAGGGGCCTACAATGAGCAGTTCTTC,CASSLETGAYNEQFF,TRBV11-2,TRBD1,TRBJ2-1,few